This TCR beta chain was captured in a study of T cell responses to AZD1222 COVID-19 vaccine (dated by TCRdb to 2020 to 2022). About the investigation overall: AZD1222 recipients with second doses at about 4 weeks or about 12 weeks were pooled, because spike-specific TCR depth and breadth did not differ between schedules. A total of 230 to 250 trial participants underwent TCR sequencing, of whom roughly 210 had received two doses of AZD1222 and roughly 26 had received two doses of the MenACWY control vaccine. Trial participants were enrolled by age into 18-55, 56-69 and 70-plus year subgroups, with roughly 150, 30 and 60 TCR-sequenced participants respectively. Here is what the overall study found, with its caveats: Because no samples from the day 14 peak response were available, repertoires could be characterized only after the peak T cell response. A significant rise in spike-specific TCR breadth and depth was observed after two AZD1222 doses relative to day 0 and relative to MenACWY recipients. Vaccine-associated CD4 TCRs spanned the whole spike protein, with dominant responses in regions 160-218 and 743-854. In the small 56-69-year group, the increase in depth fell short of significance, most likely because of low power. Most participants were white British and females outnumbered males, and the authors suggested that clonal diversity may have been underestimated. Nearly half of unique spike-specific TCRs reportedly recognized epitopes outside regions mutated in the B.1.351 and B.1.1.7 variants. Conclusions about previously exposed vaccinees were limited because only 6 or 7 AZD1222 recipients were SARS-CoV-2 seropositive at baseline.

As for this clone: It lacks a known antigen. One base away there is no much larger clone; base qualities are not given.

The CDR3 regions of human TCRbeta chains were subjected to immunosequencing. Under the source paper's analysis protocol: TCRs in the repertoires were matched against a reference library of SARS-CoV-2-specific TCRs that had been generated with the MIRA antigen-specificity platform. Breadth was defined as the fraction of unique TCRs that were SARS-CoV-2-associated. Depth was defined as the fraction of total T cells that were SARS-CoV-2-associated. Using the MIRA data, every spike-specific TCR was mapped to the spike region that the TCR reacted to and assigned to either a CD4 or a CD8 class. Log10-transformed breadth and depth values were compared by one-way ANOVA with Sidak's multiple comparisons tests. TCRdb took this table from immuneACCESS and kept in-frame rearrangements with V and J called. Such tables lack part of the clones; where checked against another copy, unresolved V genes explain under half of the gap, and the rest is unexplained. That table furnishes V, J and clone size, whereas the DNA furnished D and trimming. In this sample the table shows 120,000 to 150,000 clones, 88% of which occur a single time. Clones ranked in the top ten supply about 16% of the sample.

According to the germline V gene, CDR1 reads MDHEN and CDR2 reads SYDVKM. For this chain, trimming is 5 bases at the V end and 1 base at the J end, and the number of junction bases without a gene match is 8. Inclusive of the bounding cysteine and phenylalanine, the CDR3 is 16 residues long. The kept DNA is CDR3 alone, 48 bases in frame from the first base. The label giving this sample's time point can be read as: baseline before first vaccination. Samples from vaccinated people were obtained from the UK trials COV001 and COV002, which included a single-blind randomized controlled phase 2/3 trial of AZD1222 (ChAdOx1 nCoV-19) in healthy adults. For TCRbeta chain sequencing, PBMC samples from trial participants were taken at day 0 and at day 28 after the second dose.

Specimen: peripheral blood, collected on day 0 of AZD1222 vaccination. The origin of this receptor is an adult in good health. The chain is assembled from TRBV28 and TRBJ2-3; 8 bases in between match TRBD2. The CDR3 region: CASSPRRAGGTDTQYF. The nucleotide sequence reads as follows: TGTGCCAGCAGTCCCCGCCGAGCGGGGGGCACAGATACGCAGTATTTT.